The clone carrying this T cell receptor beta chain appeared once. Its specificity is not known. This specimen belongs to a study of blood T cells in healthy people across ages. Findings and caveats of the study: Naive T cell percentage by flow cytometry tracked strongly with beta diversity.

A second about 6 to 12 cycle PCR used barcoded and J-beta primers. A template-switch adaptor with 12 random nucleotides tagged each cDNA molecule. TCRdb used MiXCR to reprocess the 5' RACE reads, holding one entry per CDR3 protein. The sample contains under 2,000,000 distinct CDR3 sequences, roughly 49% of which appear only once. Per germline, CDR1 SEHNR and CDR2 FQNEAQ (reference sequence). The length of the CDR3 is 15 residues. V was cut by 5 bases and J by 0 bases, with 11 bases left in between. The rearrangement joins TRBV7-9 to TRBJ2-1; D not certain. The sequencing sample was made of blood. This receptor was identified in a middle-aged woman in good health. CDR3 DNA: TGTGCCAGCAGCCCAGCTCGAAGCTCCTACAATGAGCAGTTCTTC. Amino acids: CASSPARSSYNEQFF.